This T cell receptor (beta chain) derives from a study of OX40 agonist ivuxolimab in advanced cancers. Study at large: Patient treatment consisted of intravenous ivuxolimab administration every 2 weeks at 0.01 to 10 mg/kg. Mean age 60 years, range about 20 to 85; approximately 83% male.

The method was immunoSEQ multiplex PCR; TCRdb's version includes in-frame clones alone and lacks a portion of them. This sample yields roughly 70,000 clones, of which 85% are seen a single time; about 0.83% belongs to the top ten. Concerning this clone: Its cognate antigen is unknown.

General observations from the study: There was clonal expansion of CD4+ and CD8+ blood T cells by week 6 at 0.1 to 3.0 mg/kg. Not determined was the antigen specificity of the expanded peripheral T cells.

The material sequenced was CD4+ or CD8+ T cells sorted from blood, taken in a trial of the OX40 agonist ivuxolimab. The receptor was derived from an adult with an advanced solid tumor such as melanoma, head and neck, liver or kidney cancer.

In DNA form, the CDR3 reads TGTGCCAGCAGCTTAGGTAGAGGGGGGGCTAGTCCCAACAATGAGCAGTTCTTC. The encoded protein is CASSLGRGGASPNNEQFF. This chain connects TRBV7-9 to TRBJ2-1; possibly TRBD2 for D (7 bases). V dropped 1 base and J dropped 5 bases, with 21 bases sitting between them. This CDR3 region has 18 residues. Germline V gene sequence: CDR1 SEHNR, CDR2 FQNEAQ (reference sequence).